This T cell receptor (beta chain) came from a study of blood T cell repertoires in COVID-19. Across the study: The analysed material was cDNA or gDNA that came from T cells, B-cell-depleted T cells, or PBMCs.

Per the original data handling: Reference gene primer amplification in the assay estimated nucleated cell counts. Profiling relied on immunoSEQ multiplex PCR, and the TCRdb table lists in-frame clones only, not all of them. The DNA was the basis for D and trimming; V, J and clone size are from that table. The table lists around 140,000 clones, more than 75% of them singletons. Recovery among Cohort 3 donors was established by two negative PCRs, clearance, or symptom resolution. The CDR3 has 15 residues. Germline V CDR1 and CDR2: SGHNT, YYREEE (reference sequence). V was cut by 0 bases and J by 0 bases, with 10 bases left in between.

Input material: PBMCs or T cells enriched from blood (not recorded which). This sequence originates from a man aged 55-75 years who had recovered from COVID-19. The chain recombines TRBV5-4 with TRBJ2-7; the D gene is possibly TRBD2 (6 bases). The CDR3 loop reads CASSLGGLHSYEQYF. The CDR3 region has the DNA TGTGCCAGCAGCTTGGGGGGACTCCACTCCTACGAGCAGTACTTC.